The 12 T cell receptor beta chains presented below share a single source sample, sequenced in a study of identical twins. TCRdb ran MiXCR on the 5' RACE reads and lists one entry per CDR3 protein. Of around 490,000 distinct CDR3 sequences in the sample, about 16% are singletons; the top ten hold roughly 0.43%. These data were likewise used in another study, on yellow fever vaccine responses in identical twins.

Sequencing used CD4+ T cells sorted from blood. The receptor set was obtained from a woman aged 18-29 years in good health.

The chain recombines TRBV5-1 with TRBJ2-5; no firm D call. V was clipped by 7 bases and J by 4 bases, with 14 bases between them. The CDR3 runs 13 residues. Germline CDR1 SGHRS, CDR2 YFSETQ. The CDR3: CASRPHVGETQYF. The CDR3 DNA reads as TGCGCCAGCCGACCCCACGTGGGAGAGACCCAGTACTTC.

This clonotype was counted a few times. The V and J genes are TRBV5-5 and TRBJ2-2, with TRBD1 matching 8 bases. CDR3 length: 12 residues. The V gene's germline CDR1 is SGHKS and CDR2 YYEKEE (reference sequence). V shed 3 bases, J shed 13 bases, and the junction held 5 bases outside the gene matches. The CDR3 coding sequence is TGTGCCAGCAGCTCGGACAGGGTGAGGCTGTTTTTT. Translated: CASSSDRVRLFF.

This clonotype was seen ten or more times. V and J are TRBV5-5 and TRBJ1-2, with 8 bases lining up with TRBD1. Per germline, CDR1 SGHKS and CDR2 YYEKEE (reference sequence). The CDR3 totals 14 residues. The J segment lost 6 bases and the V segment lost 4 bases, leaving 8 bases of the junction unmatched. The CDR3 region is CASSRTGTVNGYTF. The DNA for the CDR3 is TGTGCCAGCAGCCGGACAGGGACGGTGAATGGCTACACCTTC.

The table lists this clonotype with a few counts. The CDR3 spells CASSLGVADLYEQYF. In DNA form, the CDR3 reads TGTGCCAGCAGTTTGGGGGTAGCGGACCTATACGAGCAGTACTTC. The V call is TRBV28, the J call TRBJ2-7, with D maybe TRBD2 (6 bases). V dropped 3 bases and J dropped 4 bases, with 16 bases sitting between them. CDR3 length: 15 residues. Germline V gives CDR1 MDHEN, CDR2 SYDVKM.

This clonotype has only a few counts. The chain employs TRBV20-1 and TRBJ2-3, with 16 bases aligning to TRBD2. From germline, CDR1 is DFQATT and CDR2 SNEGSKA (reference sequence). V was pared by 3 bases and J by 0 bases, with 6 bases of the junction left unmatched. This CDR3 spans 18 amino acids. CDR3 sequence reads: CSARSGTSGGGSTDTQYF. DNA for the CDR3: TGCAGTGCTAGGAGCGGGACTAGCGGGGGGGGAAGCACAGATACGCAGTATTTT.

The chain uses TRBV29-1 and TRBJ2-5; TRBD2 aligns across 10 bases. With V trimmed by 6 bases and J by 1 base, 8 bases remained unmatched. CDR3 length equals 15 residues. Germline V gene data show CDR1 as SQVTM and CDR2 as ANQGSEA. CDR3 protein: CSVSSGGKLQETQYF. The DNA for the CDR3 is TGCAGCGTATCTAGCGGGGGCAAACTCCAAGAGACCCAGTACTTC.

The rearrangement joins TRBV25-1 to TRBJ2-1; a weak D match, TRBD2 (6 bases). Trimming stripped 7 bases from V and 3 bases from J, with 10 bases between. The CDR3 runs 13 residues. Germline loops: CDR1 MGHDK, CDR2 SYGVNS. The CDR3 loop reads CASTPDYYNEQFF. DNA for the CDR3: TGTGCCAGCACCCCGGACTACTACAATGAGCAGTTCTTC.

This clonotype showed up just a few times. The rearrangement links TRBV27 to TRBJ2-3; 9 positions agree with TRBD2. The CDR3 has 17 residues. Germline values: CDR1 MNHEY, CDR2 SMNVEV (reference sequence). The V gene end was trimmed by 5 bases and the J gene end by 7 bases; junction bases not matched to a gene: 16. The CDR3 DNA reads TGTGCCAGCAGTCCCTCCACACTCGCGGGGGGGCTGTATACGCAGTATTTT. It yields the protein CASSPSTLAGGLYTQYF.

This clonotype appeared once. CDR3 nucleotide sequence: TGTGCCAGCAGCTTAGTGGGGGGGAGGGGGCCAAGCTCCTACAATGAGCAGTTCTTC. It is translated as CASSLVGGRGPSSYNEQFF. The J gene is TRBJ2-1, the V gene TRBV7-6; D is perhaps TRBD1 or TRBD2 (7 bases each). The CDR3 extends over 19 amino acids. V shed 1 base and J shed 0 bases, with 19 bases lying between them. The germline CDR1 and CDR2 sequences are SGHVS and FNYEAQ.

The chain employs TRBV7-6 and TRBJ2-3; a possible D gene is TRBD2 (6 bases). CDR1 and CDR2 (germline): SGHVS, FNYEAQ. The CDR3 has 14 amino acids. Trimming removed 1 base from V and 6 bases from J, with 11 bases in between. The DNA of the CDR3 is TGTGCCAGCAGCTTAGAGGCTAGCGTCGATACGCAGTATTTT. It specifies CASSLEASVDTQYF.

V is TRBV20-1 and J is TRBJ2-7; D unclear. Germline loops: CDR1 DFQATT, CDR2 SNEGSKA (reference sequence). The CDR3 runs 11 residues. V was trimmed by 5 bases and J by 3 bases, leaving 8 bases between them. CDR3 bases: TGCAGTGCTCGGGCCGTCTACGAGCAGTACTTC. Its translation is CSARAVYEQYF.

The table lists this clonotype with a few counts. The V gene is TRBV28, the J gene TRBJ2-3; possibly TRBD1 or TRBD2 for D (5 bases each). The CDR3 totals 14 residues. The germline V and J ends were trimmed by 5 bases and 0 bases, with 9 bases remaining between them. Per germline, CDR1 MDHEN and CDR2 SYDVKM. The CDR3 here is CASSTGLSTDTQYF. The CDR3 nucleotides read TGTGCCAGCAGTACAGGACTTAGCACAGATACGCAGTATTTT.